The rows below give T cell receptor beta chains drawn from one sample of a study of human T cells and chemical hapten exposure. TCRdb reprocessed the RACE reads via MiXCR and lists one record per CDR3 protein. Here the sample spans about 45,000 distinct CDR3 sequences, about 4.8% being singletons. The material sequenced was whole blood. The receptors stem from a human donor in good health. Some clones in this sample may be carry-over from other donors' samples. The CDR3 runs from the conserved cysteine through the conserved F or W. Fields, in order: CDR3 length, D gene, V gene, J gene, clone size, CDR3 DNA, CDR3 protein. A D gene is named only where the DNA matches it firmly. Expanded clones get a size class; other rows say once, few or many, or leave the size out.

cdr3_length: 13
d_call: .
v_call: TRBV28
j_call: TRBJ2-7
clone_size: once
cdr3_nt: TGTGCCACCAGTACCTCCCCACTCTACGAGCAGTACTTC
cdr3_aa: CATSTSPLYEQYF

cdr3_length: 14
d_call: .
v_call: TRBV5-1
j_call: TRBJ2-3
clone_size: .
cdr3_nt: TGCGCCAGCACCCAGCAGCCTAGCACAGATACGCAGTATTTT
cdr3_aa: CASTQQPSTDTQYF

cdr3_length: 14
d_call: .
v_call: TRBV12-3/TRBV12-4
j_call: TRBJ2-1
clone_size: many
cdr3_nt: TGTGCCAGCAGTTTAGCGGGGGGAGCGGGTGAGCAGTTCTTC
cdr3_aa: CASSLAGGAGEQFF

cdr3_length: 13
d_call: .
v_call: TRBV20-1
j_call: TRBJ1-3
clone_size: .
cdr3_nt: TGCAGTGCTATCGCTTTCTCTGGAAACACCATATATTTT
cdr3_aa: CSAIAFSGNTIYF

cdr3_length: 15
d_call: TRBD1
v_call: TRBV28
j_call: TRBJ1-2
clone_size: few
cdr3_nt: TGTGCCAGCAGTTTACCCTACCAAGGGGGCTACGGCTACACCTTC
cdr3_aa: CASSLPYQGGYGYTF

cdr3_length: 15
d_call: TRBD2
v_call: TRBV4-1
j_call: TRBJ2-5
clone_size: many
cdr3_nt: TGCGCCAGCAGCCAAGTGCTAGCGGGAGCTGAGACCCAGTACTTC
cdr3_aa: CASSQVLAGAETQYF

cdr3_length: 13
d_call: .
v_call: TRBV20-1
j_call: TRBJ2-1
clone_size: many
cdr3_nt: TGCAGTGCTAGGCGGGGCGGATACAATGAGCAGTTCTTC
cdr3_aa: CSARRGGYNEQFF

cdr3_length: 14
d_call: TRBD1
v_call: TRBV5-1
j_call: TRBJ1-5
clone_size: many
cdr3_nt: TGCGCCAGCAGTCCGGACAGGGCCAATCAGCCCCAGCATTTT
cdr3_aa: CASSPDRANQPQHF

cdr3_length: 16
d_call: .
v_call: TRBV20-1
j_call: TRBJ2-7
clone_size: .
cdr3_nt: TGCAGTGCTAGAGATTTGAGGGGCCTTAAACCCTACGAGCAGTACTTC
cdr3_aa: CSARDLRGLKPYEQYF

cdr3_length: 13
d_call: TRBD2
v_call: TRBV12-3/TRBV12-4
j_call: TRBJ2-1
clone_size: many
cdr3_nt: TGTGCCAGCAGTCCGACTAGCGGCAATGAGCAGTTCTTC
cdr3_aa: CASSPTSGNEQFF

cdr3_length: 14
d_call: .
v_call: TRBV3-1
j_call: TRBJ2-3
clone_size: many
cdr3_nt: TGTGCCAGCAGCCAGGCCTACCGGGCAGATACGCAGTATTTT
cdr3_aa: CASSQAYRADTQYF

cdr3_length: 12
d_call: .
v_call: TRBV9
j_call: TRBJ1-1
clone_size: many
cdr3_nt: TGTGCCAGCAGTGCAGGGAACACTGAAGCTTTCTTT
cdr3_aa: CASSAGNTEAFF

cdr3_length: 16
d_call: TRBD2
v_call: TRBV12-5
j_call: TRBJ2-3
clone_size: few
cdr3_nt: TGTGCTAGTGGCCCCGGACTAGCGGGATCCGCAGATACGCAGTATTTT
cdr3_aa: CASGPGLAGSADTQYF

cdr3_length: 13
d_call: .
v_call: TRBV12-3/TRBV12-4
j_call: TRBJ2-7
clone_size: many
cdr3_nt: TGTGCCAGCAGTCCACAGAGCTCCTACGAGCAGTACTTC
cdr3_aa: CASSPQSSYEQYF

cdr3_length: 16
d_call: TRBD1
v_call: TRBV25-1
j_call: TRBJ1-2
clone_size: few
cdr3_nt: TGTGCCAGCAGTGGCACAGGGGGCGACGTTAACTATGGCTACACCTTC
cdr3_aa: CASSGTGGDVNYGYTF

cdr3_length: 15
d_call: .
v_call: TRBV7-9
j_call: TRBJ1-2
clone_size: few
cdr3_nt: TGTGCCAGCAGCTTAGCGGGGCGCCAGCTCTATGGCTACACCTTC
cdr3_aa: CASSLAGRQLYGYTF

cdr3_length: 12
d_call: .
v_call: TRBV2
j_call: TRBJ2-3
clone_size: .
cdr3_nt: TGTGCCGGACGGACCGGGGGAGGTACGCAGTATTTT
cdr3_aa: CAGRTGGGTQYF

cdr3_length: 18
d_call: TRBD1
v_call: TRBV20-1
j_call: TRBJ1-2
clone_size: few
cdr3_nt: TGCAGTGCTAGAGATACCCCCGACAGGGGCAGAGGGAACTATGGCTACACCTTC
cdr3_aa: CSARDTPDRGRGNYGYTF

cdr3_length: 14
d_call: .
v_call: TRBV20-1
j_call: TRBJ1-5
clone_size: .
cdr3_nt: TGCAGTGCTTCCCCTGCCAGGGTCAGGCAGCCCCAGCATTTT
cdr3_aa: CSASPARVRQPQHF

cdr3_length: 16
d_call: TRBD2
v_call: TRBV20-1
j_call: TRBJ2-7
clone_size: many
cdr3_nt: TGCAGTGCTTGGCGACCGGGACTAGCGGCCGGGAACGAGCAGTACTTC
cdr3_aa: CSAWRPGLAAGNEQYF

cdr3_length: 16
d_call: TRBD2
v_call: TRBV29-1
j_call: TRBJ2-1
clone_size: many
cdr3_nt: TGCAGCGTTGAAGACCGACTAGCGGGGTTGTACAATGAGCAGTTCTTC
cdr3_aa: CSVEDRLAGLYNEQFF

cdr3_length: 15
d_call: TRBD1
v_call: TRBV5-1
j_call: TRBJ2-3
clone_size: .
cdr3_nt: TGCGCCAGCAGCTTGGAGGGACAGGGAACAGATACGCAGTATTTT
cdr3_aa: CASSLEGQGTDTQYF

cdr3_length: 18
d_call: .
v_call: TRBV7-9
j_call: TRBJ2-7
clone_size: many
cdr3_nt: TGTGCCAGCAGCTTAGACGGACTCGCAGGAGCCTTGGCAGAAGAGCAGTACTTC
cdr3_aa: CASSLDGLAGALAEEQYF

cdr3_length: 17
d_call: TRBD1
v_call: TRBV7-9
j_call: TRBJ1-2
clone_size: many
cdr3_nt: TGTGCCAGCAGCTTAGTGGGCTACCGGGACAGTAACTATGGCTACACCTTC
cdr3_aa: CASSLVGYRDSNYGYTF

cdr3_length: 19
d_call: .
v_call: TRBV23-1
j_call: TRBJ2-1
clone_size: many
cdr3_nt: TGCGCCAGCAATCCGGACCTAGCGTCCTTCAACGCCACCTACAATGAGCAGTTCTTC
cdr3_aa: CASNPDLASFNATYNEQFF

cdr3_length: 16
d_call: TRBD2
v_call: TRBV7-6
j_call: TRBJ2-3
clone_size: few
cdr3_nt: TGTGCCAGCAGTTCTCTCTTAGCGGGAGGACCAGATACGCAGTATTTT
cdr3_aa: CASSSLLAGGPDTQYF

cdr3_length: 12
d_call: .
v_call: TRBV6-2/TRBV6-3
j_call: TRBJ1-5
clone_size: .
cdr3_nt: TGTGCCAGCAGTTACTGGGAGGGGCCCCAGCATTTT
cdr3_aa: CASSYWEGPQHF

cdr3_length: 15
d_call: .
v_call: TRBV20-1
j_call: TRBJ1-3
clone_size: many
cdr3_nt: TGCAGTGCCCCACTAGAAACTTACTCTGGAAACACCATATATTTT
cdr3_aa: CSAPLETYSGNTIYF

cdr3_length: 18
d_call: .
v_call: TRBV3-1
j_call: TRBJ1-3
clone_size: .
cdr3_nt: TGTGCCAGCAGCCAAGATCGCCCGGGCCCAGGCTCTGGAAACACCATATATTTT
cdr3_aa: CASSQDRPGPGSGNTIYF

cdr3_length: 17
d_call: .
v_call: TRBV21-1
j_call: TRBJ2-4
clone_size: many
cdr3_nt: TGTGCCAGCAGCAAAGGGTTGGAGGGATCCAGCAAAAACATTCAGTACTTC
cdr3_aa: CASSKGLEGSSKNIQYF

cdr3_length: 13
d_call: .
v_call: TRBV12-3/TRBV12-4
j_call: TRBJ1-2
clone_size: many
cdr3_nt: TGTGCCAGCAGTTTATCAGGGACCTATGGCTACACCTTC
cdr3_aa: CASSLSGTYGYTF

cdr3_length: 16
d_call: TRBD2
v_call: TRBV6-8
j_call: TRBJ2-7
clone_size: .
cdr3_nt: TGTGCCAGCAGGCCGACTAGCGGGCCAAGCTCCTACGAGCAGTACTTC
cdr3_aa: CASRPTSGPSSYEQYF

cdr3_length: 13
d_call: .
v_call: TRBV10-1
j_call: TRBJ2-7
clone_size: many
cdr3_nt: TGCGCCAGCAGTGAGTCTGGGCCCTACGAGCAGTACTTC
cdr3_aa: CASSESGPYEQYF

cdr3_length: 16
d_call: TRBD2
v_call: TRBV3-1
j_call: TRBJ2-3
clone_size: many
cdr3_nt: TGTGCCAGCAGCCAAGATAGACTAGCGGTCACAGATACGCAGTATTTT
cdr3_aa: CASSQDRLAVTDTQYF

cdr3_length: 14
d_call: TRBD1
v_call: TRBV7-3
j_call: TRBJ1-2
clone_size: few
cdr3_nt: TGTGCCAGCAGCCCCGACAGGGGTAACTATGGCTACACCTTC
cdr3_aa: CASSPDRGNYGYTF

cdr3_length: 15
d_call: .
v_call: TRBV6-6
j_call: TRBJ2-7
clone_size: many
cdr3_nt: TGTGCCAGCAGTTACTCGGTGTCTGCATCTTACGAGCAGTACTTC
cdr3_aa: CASSYSVSASYEQYF

cdr3_length: 13
d_call: .
v_call: TRBV6-6
j_call: TRBJ2-3
clone_size: many
cdr3_nt: TGTGCCGGCGGGCGGGACCCCACAGATACGCAGTATTTT
cdr3_aa: CAGGRDPTDTQYF